These 9 T cell receptor beta chains share one sample of origin, sequenced in a study of blood T cell repertoires in COVID-19. Assay: immunoSEQ multiplex PCR; the TCRdb copy retains only in-frame clones and omits some. The repertoire holds 150,000 to 200,000 clones, with 80% to 90% as singletons. What was sequenced was peripheral blood. The receptor set was obtained from a man between 65 and 85 years old with active or convalescent COVID-19.

This clone was observed once. The V gene is TRBV10-3, the J gene TRBJ2-7; 10 nucleotides match TRBD2. Trimming at V came to 6 bases and at J to 7 bases, leaving 9 bases not matched to a gene. Germline CDR1 is ENHRY and CDR2 is SYGVKD. This CDR3 contains 14 residues. The CDR3 here is CAIRGRLAGEEQYF. The CDR3, as DNA: TGTGCCATCAGAGGCCGGCTAGCGGGAGAAGAGCAGTACTTC.

This clone has more than one count but fewer than ten. V and J are TRBV4-1 and TRBJ1-4; D is unresolved. V dropped 1 base and J dropped 5 bases, with 2 bases sitting between them. The CDR3 has 12 residues. Per germline, CDR1 MGHRA and CDR2 YSYEKL. The DNA of the CDR3 is TGCGCCAGCAGCCAAGTAAATGAAAAACTGTTTTTT. Protein: CASSQVNEKLFF.

This chain connects TRBV7-2 to TRBJ2-2; 7 bases match TRBD2. CDR1 is SGHTA and CDR2 is FQGNSA in the germline V gene. The trim removed 3 bases at V and 0 bases at J, leaving 4 bases unmatched. This CDR3 has 16 amino acids. CDR3 amino acids: CASSLGGRPNTGELFF. The CDR3 DNA follows: TGTGCCAGCAGCTTGGGGGGGAGACCGAACACCGGGGAGCTGTTTTTT. Variable domain in full (rest from reference TRBV7-2 and TRBJ2-2): GAGVSQSPSNKVTEKGKDVELRCDPISGHTALYWYRQSLGQGLEFLIYFQGNSAPDKSGLPSDRFSAERTGGSVSTLTIQRTQQEDSAVYLCASSLGGRPNTGELFFGEGSRLTVL.

The J gene is TRBJ1-4, the V gene TRBV6-5, with 8 bases fitting TRBD1. CDR3 size: 15 residues. V dropped 6 bases and J dropped 7; count of bases not matched to a gene: 10. Germline assignment: CDR1 MNHEY and CDR2 SVGAGI. CDR3 in DNA: TGTGCCAGCAGCGACACAGGGGGGCGGGGTGAAAAACTGTTTTTT. Residues: CASSDTGGRGEKLFF.

V and J are TRBV6-5 and TRBJ2-1, with 9 bases identical to TRBD1. The germline V gene encodes CDR1 MNHEY and CDR2 SVGAGI. This CDR3 comprises 13 residues. The ends lost 5 bases at V and 15 bases at J; junction bases unmatched: 11. In DNA, the CDR3 is TGTGCCAGCAGTAAGCCAACCGGGACAGGGTGGTTCTTC. Protein: CASSKPTGTGWFF.

J is TRBJ1-3 and V is TRBV7-2; D ambiguous. Germline CDR1 is SGHTA and CDR2 is FQGNSA. The CDR3 sequence is 14 residues long. The V end was cut by 1 base, the J end by 2 bases, with 6 bases between. CDR3 in DNA: TGTGCCAGCAGCTTAGGCACACCTGGAAACACCATATATTTT. Its translation is CASSLGTPGNTIYF. Based on the CDR3 plus reference TRBV7-2 and TRBJ1-3, the full variable domain is GAGVSQSPSNKVTEKGKDVELRCDPISGHTALYWYRQSLGQGLEFLIYFQGNSAPDKSGLPSDRFSAERTGGSVSTLTIQRTQQEDSAVYLCASSLGTPGNTIYFGEGSWLTVV.

The CDR3 loop is CASSLGSGTQYF. The CDR3 DNA is TGTGCCAGCAGCTTAGGTAGTGGTACGCAGTATTTT. This chain links TRBV11-3 with TRBJ2-3; D gene ambiguous. Trimming took 1 base from V and 8 from J, leaving 7 bases between them. Looked up from germline, CDR1 is SGHNT and CDR2 is YENEEA. CDR3 length: 12 residues. The entire variable domain, with the rest obtained from reference TRBV11-3 and TRBJ2-3, is as follows: EAGVVQSPRYKIIEKKQPVAFWCNPISGHNTLYWYLQNLGQGPELLIRYENEEAVDDSQLPKDRFSAERLKGVDSTLKIQPAELGDSAVYLCASSLGSGTQYFGPGTRLTVL.

This clone showed up just a few times. V is TRBV9 and J is TRBJ2-6, with D unclear. Between the trimmed V and J ends, which lost 0 bases and 0 bases, there was a span of 7 bases. Germline CDR1 and CDR2: SGDLS and YYNGEE. This CDR3 is 16 amino acids long. CDR3 residues: CASSVAPGSGANVLTF. CDR3 bases: TGTGCCAGCAGCGTAGCTCCGGGCTCTGGGGCCAACGTCCTGACTTTC.

V usage is TRBV6-5 and J usage is TRBJ2-7; D may be TRBD2 (5 bases). V was cut by 3 bases and J by 2 bases, with 14 bases left in between. Germline values: CDR1 MNHEY, CDR2 SVGAGI. This CDR3 spans 15 amino acids. Written as DNA, the CDR3 is TGTGCCAGCAGTTATGTCTCTCTAGCTACCTACGAGCAGTACTTC. Its translation is CASSYVSLATYEQYF.